This T cell receptor beta chain appears in the sequencing data of a study of blood T cell repertoires in COVID-19. Per the original data handling: Reference gene primer amplification in the assay estimated nucleated cell counts. The table came from immunoSEQ multiplex PCR; TCRdb's copy has only in-frame clones and leaves some out. V and J calls plus clone size are reproduced from that table; the DNA served to infer D and trimming. The profile shows 330,000 or so clones, approximately 92% of them singletons. Germline values: CDR1 SGHTA, CDR2 FQGNSA. Unmatched junction bases numbered 6, after V lost 8 bases and J lost 2 bases. The CDR3 is 15 amino acids.

The gene calls are TRBV7-2 and TRBJ2-1, with 10 bases lining up with TRBD2. Sequenced sample: PBMCs or T cells enriched from blood (not recorded which). The source of this sequence is a woman aged 30 to 39 who had recovered from COVID-19. The CDR3 DNA reads TGTGCCAGCGGACCAAGCGGGGGGGCCTACAATGAGCAGTTCTTC. This codes for CASGPSGGAYNEQFF.